The source of this T cell receptor beta chain is a study of OX40 agonist ivuxolimab in advanced cancers. The table came from immunoSEQ multiplex PCR; TCRdb's copy has only in-frame clones and leaves some out. This table has about 50,000 clones, about four fifths appearing once. Per the germline V gene, CDR1 is SGHRS and CDR2 is YFSETQ. This CDR3 region has 12 residues. Trimming pared 7 bases from V and 5 bases from J, leaving 11 bases between. The specimen comprised CD4+ or CD8+ T cells sorted from blood, sampled in a trial of the OX40 agonist ivuxolimab. The source is an adult with an advanced solid tumor such as melanoma, head and neck, liver or kidney cancer. V gene TRBV5-1 combines with J gene TRBJ2-3; D possibly corresponds to TRBD2 (5 bases). CDR3 protein: CASVTREDTQYF. The CDR3 coding sequence is TGCGCCAGCGTTACTCGGGAAGATACGCAGTATTTT.